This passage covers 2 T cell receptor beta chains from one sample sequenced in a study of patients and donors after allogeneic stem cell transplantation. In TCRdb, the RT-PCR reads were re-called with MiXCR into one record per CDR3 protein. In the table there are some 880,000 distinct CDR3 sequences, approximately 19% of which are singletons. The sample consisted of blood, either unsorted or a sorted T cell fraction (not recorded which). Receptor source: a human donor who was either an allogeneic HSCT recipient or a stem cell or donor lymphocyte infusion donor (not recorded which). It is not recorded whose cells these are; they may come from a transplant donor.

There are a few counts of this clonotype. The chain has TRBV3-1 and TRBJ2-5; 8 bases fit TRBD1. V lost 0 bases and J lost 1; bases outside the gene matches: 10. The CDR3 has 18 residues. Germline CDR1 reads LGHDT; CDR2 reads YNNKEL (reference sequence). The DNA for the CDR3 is TGTGCCAGCAGCCAAGAGTGGGAGACAGGGGAGAGCCAAGAGACCCAGTACTTC. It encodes CASSQEWETGESQETQYF.

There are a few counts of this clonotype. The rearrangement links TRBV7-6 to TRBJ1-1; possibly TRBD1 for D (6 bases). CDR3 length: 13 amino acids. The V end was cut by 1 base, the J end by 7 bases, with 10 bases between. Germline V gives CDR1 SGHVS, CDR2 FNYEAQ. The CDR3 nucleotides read TGTGCCAGCAGCTTAGTACCCAGGGGTGAAGCTTTCTTT. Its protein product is CASSLVPRGEAFF. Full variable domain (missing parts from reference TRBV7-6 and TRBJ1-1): GAGVSQSPRYKVTKRGQDVALRCDPISGHVSLYWYRQALGQGPEFLTYFNYEAQQDKSGLPNDRFSAERPEGSISTLTIQRTEQRDSAMYRCASSLVPRGEAFFGQGTRLTVV.